This T cell receptor (beta chain) was sequenced during a study of cytotoxic CD8 clonotypes in ibrutinib-treated CLL. Study-level information: A median about 11 months of treatment, range 6 to 36, preceded the collection of response samples. Study findings and constraints: Clonality at baseline surpassed age-matched healthy donors and tracked circulating CD8+ T-cell counts. Sampling times (in sustained-remission versus progressing patients) were not the same.

As regards this clone: Its antigen is as yet unknown.

TCRdb's copy holds only in-frame clones and misses some; the assay was immunoSEQ multiplex PCR. Here the sample spans around 91,000 clones, 70% to 90% being singletons. The sample was PBMCs, taken before ibrutinib treatment. The sequence came from a human donor with chronic lymphocytic leukemia.

DNA of the CDR3: TGCGCCAGCAGCTTGATTTCCAGTATTGCCGGGGCCAACGTCCTGACTTTC. As protein: CASSLISSIAGANVLTF. This rearrangement joins TRBV5-1 to TRBJ2-6, with D unclear. Trimming stripped 1 base from V and 4 bases from J, with 15 bases between. Germline V CDR1 and CDR2: SGHRS, YFSETQ. This CDR3 has 17 residues.